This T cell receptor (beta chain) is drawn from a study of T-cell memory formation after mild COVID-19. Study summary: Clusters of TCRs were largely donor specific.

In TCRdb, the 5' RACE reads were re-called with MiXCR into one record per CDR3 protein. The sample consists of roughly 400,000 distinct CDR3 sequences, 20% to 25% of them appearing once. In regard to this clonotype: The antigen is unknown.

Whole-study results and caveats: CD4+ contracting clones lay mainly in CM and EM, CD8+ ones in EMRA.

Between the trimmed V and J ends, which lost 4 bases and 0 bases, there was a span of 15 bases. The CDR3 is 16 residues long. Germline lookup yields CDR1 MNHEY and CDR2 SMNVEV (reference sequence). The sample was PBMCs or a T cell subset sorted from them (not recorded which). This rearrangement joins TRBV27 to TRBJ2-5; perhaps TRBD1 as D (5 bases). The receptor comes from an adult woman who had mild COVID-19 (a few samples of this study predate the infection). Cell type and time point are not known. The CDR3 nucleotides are TGTGCCAGCAGTTGGTCGGCAGGGATGTACCAAGAGACCCAGTACTTC. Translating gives CASSWSAGMYQETQYF.